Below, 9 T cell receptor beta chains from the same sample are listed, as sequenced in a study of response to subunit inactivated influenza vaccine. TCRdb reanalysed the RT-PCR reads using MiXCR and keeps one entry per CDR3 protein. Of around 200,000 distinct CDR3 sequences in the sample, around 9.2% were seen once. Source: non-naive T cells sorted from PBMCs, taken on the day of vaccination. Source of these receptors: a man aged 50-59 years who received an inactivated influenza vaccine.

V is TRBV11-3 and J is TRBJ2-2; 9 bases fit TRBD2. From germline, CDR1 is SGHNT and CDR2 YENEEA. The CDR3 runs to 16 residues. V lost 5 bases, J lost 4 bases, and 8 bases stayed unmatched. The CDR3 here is CASSKISGGTTGELFF. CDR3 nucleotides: TGTGCCAGCAGCAAAATAAGCGGGGGGACCACCGGGGAGCTGTTTTTT.

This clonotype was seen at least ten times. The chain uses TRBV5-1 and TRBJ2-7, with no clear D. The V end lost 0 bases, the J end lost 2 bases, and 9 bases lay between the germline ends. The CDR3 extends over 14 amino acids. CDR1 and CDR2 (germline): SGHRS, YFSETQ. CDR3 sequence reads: CASSLALEPYEQYF. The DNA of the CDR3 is TGCGCCAGCAGCTTGGCTTTGGAACCCTACGAGCAGTACTTC.

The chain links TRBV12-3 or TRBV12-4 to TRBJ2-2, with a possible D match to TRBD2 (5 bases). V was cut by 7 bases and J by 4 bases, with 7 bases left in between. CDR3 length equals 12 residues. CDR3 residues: CASTLATGELFF. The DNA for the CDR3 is TGTGCCAGCACCCTAGCCACCGGGGAGCTGTTTTTT.

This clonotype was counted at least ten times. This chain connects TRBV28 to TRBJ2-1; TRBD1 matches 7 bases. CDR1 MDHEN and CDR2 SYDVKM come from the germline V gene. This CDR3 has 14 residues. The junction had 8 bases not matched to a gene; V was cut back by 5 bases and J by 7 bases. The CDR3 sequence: CASSLLTGENEQFF. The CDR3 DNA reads TGTGCCAGCAGTCTCCTAACAGGGGAAAATGAGCAGTTCTTC.

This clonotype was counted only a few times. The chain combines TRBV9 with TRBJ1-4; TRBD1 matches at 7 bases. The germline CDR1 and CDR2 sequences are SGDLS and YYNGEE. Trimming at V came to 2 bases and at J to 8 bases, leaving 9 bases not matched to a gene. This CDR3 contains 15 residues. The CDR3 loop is CASSVGQPKGEKLFF. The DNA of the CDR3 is TGTGCCAGCAGCGTGGGACAGCCCAAGGGGGAAAAACTGTTTTTT. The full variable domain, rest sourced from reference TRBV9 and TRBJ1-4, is DSGVTQTPKHLITATGQRVTLRCSPRSGDLSVYWYQQSLDQGLQFLIQYYNGEERAKGNILERFSAQQFPDLHSELNLSSLELGDSALYFCASSVGQPKGEKLFFGSGTQLSVL.

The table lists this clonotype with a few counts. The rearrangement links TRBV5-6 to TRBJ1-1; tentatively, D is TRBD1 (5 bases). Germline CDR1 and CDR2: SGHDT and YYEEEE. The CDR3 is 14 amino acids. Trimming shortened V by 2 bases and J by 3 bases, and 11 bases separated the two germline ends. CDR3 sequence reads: CASSFQGRYTEAFF. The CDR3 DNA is TGTGCCAGCAGCTTCCAGGGAAGGTACACTGAAGCTTTCTTT.

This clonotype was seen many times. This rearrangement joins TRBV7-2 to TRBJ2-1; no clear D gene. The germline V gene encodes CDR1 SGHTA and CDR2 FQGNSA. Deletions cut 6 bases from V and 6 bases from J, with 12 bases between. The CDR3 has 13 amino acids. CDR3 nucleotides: TGTGCCAGCAGACCAGGACCCTTCAATGAGCAGTTCTTC. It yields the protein CASRPGPFNEQFF.

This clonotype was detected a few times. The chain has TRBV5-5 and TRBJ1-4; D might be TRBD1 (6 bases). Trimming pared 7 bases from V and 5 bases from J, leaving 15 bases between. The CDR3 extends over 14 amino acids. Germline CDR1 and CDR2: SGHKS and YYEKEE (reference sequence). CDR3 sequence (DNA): TGTGCCAGCGGGACCAGGGACAAGAATGAAAAACTGTTTTTT. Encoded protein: CASGTRDKNEKLFF.

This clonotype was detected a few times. CDR3 sequence reads: CSARSGGVSGTDTQYF. CDR3 coding DNA: TGCAGTGCTAGGTCGGGGGGGGTCAGCGGTACGGATACGCAGTATTTT. The V call is TRBV20-1, the J call TRBJ2-3; 8 nucleotides agree with TRBD2. The V gene's germline CDR1 is DFQATT and CDR2 SNEGSKA (reference sequence). This CDR3 has 16 residues. J gave up 6 bases and V 3 bases, and 14 bases lay outside the gene matches.